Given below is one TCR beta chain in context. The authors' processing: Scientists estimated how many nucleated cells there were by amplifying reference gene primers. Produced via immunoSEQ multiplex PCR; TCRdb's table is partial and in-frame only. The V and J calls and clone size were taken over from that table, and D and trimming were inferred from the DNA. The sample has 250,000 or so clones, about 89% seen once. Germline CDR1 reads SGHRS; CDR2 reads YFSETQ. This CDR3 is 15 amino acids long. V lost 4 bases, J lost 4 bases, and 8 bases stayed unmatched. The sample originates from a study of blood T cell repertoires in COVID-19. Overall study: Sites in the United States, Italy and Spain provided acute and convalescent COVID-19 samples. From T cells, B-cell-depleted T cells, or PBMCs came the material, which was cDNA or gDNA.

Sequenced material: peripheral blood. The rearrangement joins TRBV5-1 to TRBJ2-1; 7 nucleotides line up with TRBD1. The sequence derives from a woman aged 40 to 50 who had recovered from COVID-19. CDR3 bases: TGCGCCAGCAGCATATCGGGACAGACATACAATGAGCAGTTCTTC. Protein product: CASSISGQTYNEQFF.